Following are 17 T cell receptor beta chains from one sample sequenced in a study of T cells in pancreatic ductal adenocarcinoma. No neoadjuvant therapy was given to the selected pancreatic ductal adenocarcinoma patients before their surgery. Assay used: immunoSEQ multiplex PCR; TCRdb lists only in-frame clones, some missing. The table lists over 90,000 clones, about 95% of them singletons, with around 2.9% in the top ten. The sample consisted of PBMCs. The receptors here all came from a human donor with pancreatic ductal adenocarcinoma.

V gene TRBV11-2 combines with J gene TRBJ2-1, with TRBD2 identical over 8 bases. Looked up from germline, CDR1 is SGHAT and CDR2 is FQNNGV. Germline trimming cut 5 bases from V and 5 bases from J; bases unmatched to any gene: 20. The CDR3 length is 19 residues. The CDR3 DNA reads TGTGCCAGCAGCCCCATCTCCACCAGGACGGCGGGAGGAGACAATGAGCAGTTCTTC. As protein: CASSPISTRTAGGDNEQFF.

V is TRBV28 and J is TRBJ2-2; D might be TRBD2 (5 bases). The CDR3 contains 17 residues. The germline V gene has CDR1 MDHEN and CDR2 SYDVKM. Trimming pared 3 bases from V and 3 bases from J, leaving 17 bases between. This CDR3 reads CASSFPPPGMDTGELFF. As DNA, the CDR3 is TGTGCCAGCAGTTTTCCACCACCCGGGATGGACACCGGGGAGCTGTTTTTT. The full variable domain, in which reference TRBV28 and TRBJ2-2 provide the parts outside the CDR3, is DVKVTQSSRYLVKRTGEKVFLECVQDMDHENMFWYRQDPGLGLRLIYFSYDVKMKEKGDIPEGYSVSREKKERFSLILESASTNQTSMYLCASSFPPPGMDTGELFFGEGSRLTVL.

V gene TRBV4-1 combines with J gene TRBJ2-1; 8 bases agree with TRBD2. The CDR3 is 20 amino acids. V was clipped by 0 bases and J by 0 bases; unmatched bases: 13. From germline, CDR1 is MGHRA and CDR2 YSYEKL. In DNA, the CDR3 is TGCGCCAGCAGCCAAGATGGACTAGCTTTTATGCTAGGCTCCTACAATGAGCAGTTCTTC. Amino acid sequence: CASSQDGLAFMLGSYNEQFF.

This chain links TRBV5-1 with TRBJ2-7; 7 bases align to TRBD1. Per the germline V gene, CDR1 is SGHRS and CDR2 is YFSETQ. J was trimmed by 2 bases and V by 0 bases; bases with no gene match: 5. CDR3 length: 15 amino acids. CDR3 DNA: TGCGCCAGCAGCTTGGGCGGACAGGCAACCTACGAGCAGTACTTC. Encoded protein: CASSLGGQATYEQYF.

The chain joins TRBV9 to TRBJ1-2, with TRBD1 matching over 10 bases. Germline lookup yields CDR1 SGDLS and CDR2 YYNGEE. V dropped 0 bases and J dropped 4; count of bases not matched to a gene: 3. The CDR3 length is 15 residues. The CDR3: CASSVGTGGGYGYTF. CDR3 DNA sequence: TGTGCCAGCAGCGTAGGGACAGGGGGTGGCTATGGCTACACCTTC.

This clone was observed once. V usage is TRBV29-1 and J usage is TRBJ2-3, with 9 bases fitting TRBD2. The CDR3 is made up of 14 amino acids. V shed 4 bases, J shed 5 bases, and the junction held 7 bases outside the gene matches. Germline V gene sequence: CDR1 SQVTM, CDR2 ANQGSEA. The CDR3 DNA sequence: TGCAGCGTTGGAAGCGGGAGGCTGGTAGATACGCAGTATTTT. Translated: CSVGSGRLVDTQYF.

The genes are TRBV7-8 and TRBJ2-7; 10 bases align to TRBD2. Germline CDR1 and CDR2: SGHVS and FQNEAQ. The CDR3 runs to 18 residues. The V gene end was trimmed by 1 base and the J gene end by 6 bases; junction bases not matched to a gene: 15. CDR3 sequence (DNA): TGTGCCAGCAGCTTAGGAGGGAGGGGGCTAGCGGGAGAGGCCGAGCAGTACTTC. Translation: CASSLGGRGLAGEAEQYF.

V gene TRBV29-1 combines with J gene TRBJ2-5; 7 bases are shared with TRBD1. CDR1 SQVTM and CDR2 ANQGSEA come from the germline V gene. Trimming took 6 bases from V and 3 from J; bases not matched to a gene: 4. The CDR3 extends over 12 amino acids. In DNA, the CDR3 is TGCAGCGTAGGGACAGTCGAAGAGACCCAGTACTTC. This encodes CSVGTVEETQYF.

V and J are TRBV5-1 and TRBJ1-2, with a tentative D call TRBD1 (5 bases). The CDR3 loop spans 15 amino acids. V was clipped by 7 bases and J by 8 bases, with 24 bases between them. The V gene's germline CDR1 is SGHRS and CDR2 YFSETQ. CDR3 sequence (DNA): TGCGCCAGCGGTAAGTATTGGGGCGAGGTTCGGGGCTACACCTTC. It translates to CASGKYWGEVRGYTF.

This sequence joins TRBV30 and TRBJ2-3; 10 nucleotides agree with TRBD1. Germline V gives CDR1 GTSNPN, CDR2 SVGIG (reference sequence). V shed 3 bases, J shed 5 bases, and the junction held 8 bases outside the gene matches. This CDR3 region has 15 residues. The CDR3 sequence is CAWRSGQGLRDTQYF. The CDR3 region has the DNA TGTGCCTGGAGGTCGGGACAGGGGTTACGAGATACGCAGTATTTT.

The rearrangement links TRBV15 to TRBJ2-1; D is perhaps TRBD2 (5 bases). This CDR3 is built from 12 residues. CDR1 and CDR2 (germline): LNHNV, YYDKDF (reference sequence). V lost 6 bases, J lost 3 bases, and 6 bases lay in between. The CDR3, as DNA: TGTGCCACCAGTCGGGACTACAATGAGCAGTTCTTC. It translates to CATSRDYNEQFF.

J is TRBJ2-2 and V is TRBV4-2; a weak D match, TRBD2 (7 bases). The CDR3 runs 17 residues. Germline V gene sequence: CDR1 LGHNA, CDR2 YNFKEQ. V was pared by 5 bases and J by 7 bases, with 23 bases between. CDR3 residues: CASSNLGTSEGDGELFF. The CDR3 DNA reads TGTGCCAGCAGCAACCTGGGTACTAGCGAGGGGGACGGGGAGCTGTTTTTT.

The chain couples TRBV9 to TRBJ1-5; 7 bases map to TRBD1. V gave up 0 bases and J gave up 1 base; unmatched junction bases: 4. This CDR3 is built from 16 residues. Germline V gives CDR1 SGDLS, CDR2 YYNGEE. As DNA, the CDR3 is TGTGCCAGCAGCGTAGACAGGGGAAGAAGCAATCAGCCCCAGCATTTT. Its protein product is CASSVDRGRSNQPQHF.

The J gene is TRBJ2-7, the V gene TRBV11-1, with TRBD2 matching over 7 bases. The trim removed 5 bases at V and 2 bases at J, leaving 9 bases unmatched. The CDR3 sequence is 15 residues long. Germline assignment: CDR1 SGHAT and CDR2 FQDESV (reference sequence). For the CDR3, the DNA is TGTGCCAGCAGCCGATTCGGACTAGTTGCCTACGAGCAGTACTTC. Its translation is CASSRFGLVAYEQYF.

The genes are TRBV15 and TRBJ1-2; D call uncertain. CDR3 length: 15 residues. Between the trimmed V and J ends, which lost 4 bases and 7 bases, there was a span of 19 bases. In germline, CDR1 is LNHNV, CDR2 YYDKDF (reference sequence). The CDR3 region has the DNA TGTGCCACCAGCAACCGAGCGAGGGAGATCTTTGGCTACACCTTC. Translation gives CATSNRAREIFGYTF.

This clone showed up just once. The rearrangement links TRBV19 to TRBJ2-3; 8 nucleotides line up with TRBD2. The CDR3 runs 14 residues. The germline V gene has CDR1 LNHDA and CDR2 SQIVND (reference sequence). The junction had 5 bases not matched to a gene; V was cut back by 9 bases and J by 0 bases. Here the CDR3 DNA reads TGTGCCAGCCGGGGGGGCTCTAGCACAGATACGCAGTATTTT. This gives the protein CASRGGSSTDTQYF.

The CDR3 loop reads CASSPRSGQPQHF. The CDR3 DNA follows: TGTGCCAGTAGTCCCCGTTCCGGTCAGCCCCAGCATTTT. The V call is TRBV19, the J call TRBJ1-5; unclear D gene. V dropped 5 bases and J dropped 6 bases, with 11 bases sitting between them. This CDR3 spans 13 amino acids. CDR1 and CDR2 from the germline V gene are LNHDA and SQIVND (reference sequence). Combining the CDR3 with reference TRBV19 and TRBJ1-5 gives the whole variable domain DGGITQSPKYLFRKEGQNVTLSCEQNLNHDAMYWYRQDPGQGLRLIYYSQIVNDFQKGDIAEGYSVSREKKESFPLTVTSAQKNPTAFYLCASSPRSGQPQHFGDGTRLSIL.